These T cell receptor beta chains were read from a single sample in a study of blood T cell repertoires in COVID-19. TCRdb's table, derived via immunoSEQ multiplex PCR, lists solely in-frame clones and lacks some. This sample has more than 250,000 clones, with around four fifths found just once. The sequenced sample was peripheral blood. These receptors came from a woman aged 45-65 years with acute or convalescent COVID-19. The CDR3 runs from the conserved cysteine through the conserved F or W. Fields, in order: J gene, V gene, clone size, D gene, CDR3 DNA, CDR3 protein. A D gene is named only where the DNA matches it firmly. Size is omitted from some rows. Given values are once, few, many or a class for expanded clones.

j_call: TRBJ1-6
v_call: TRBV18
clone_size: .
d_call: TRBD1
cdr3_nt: TGTGCCAGCTCACCGGACAGGTCCCCGGGGGTTTCACCCCTCCACTTT
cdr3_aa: CASSPDRSPGVSPLHF

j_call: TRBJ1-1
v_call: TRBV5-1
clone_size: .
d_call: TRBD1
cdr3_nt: TGCGCCAGCAGCCCCCGGGACAGGTCCGGGGACACTGAAGCTTTCTTT
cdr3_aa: CASSPRDRSGDTEAFF

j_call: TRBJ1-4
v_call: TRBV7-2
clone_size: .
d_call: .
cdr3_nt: TGTGCCAGCAGCTTAGACAGTCTAACTGAAAAACTGTTTTTT
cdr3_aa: CASSLDSLTEKLFF

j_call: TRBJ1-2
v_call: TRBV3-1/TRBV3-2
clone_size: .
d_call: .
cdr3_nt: TGTGCCAGCAGTCGACAGGAGAATGGCTACACCTTC
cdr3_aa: CASSRQENGYTF

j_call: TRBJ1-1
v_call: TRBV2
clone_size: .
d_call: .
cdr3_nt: TGTGCCAGCGCGCCGGAGGGAGGCTACACTGAAGCTTTCTTT
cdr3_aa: CASAPEGGYTEAFF

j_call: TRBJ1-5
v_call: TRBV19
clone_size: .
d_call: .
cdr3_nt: TGTGCCAGTAGTACCCGATCAGGTGGCAATCAGCCCCAGCATTTT
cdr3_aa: CASSTRSGGNQPQHF

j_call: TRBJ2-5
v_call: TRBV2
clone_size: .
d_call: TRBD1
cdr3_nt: TGTGCCAGCAGGGAGTCAGGGGGCAGGGGAGAGACCCAGTACTTC
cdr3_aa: CASRESGGRGETQYF

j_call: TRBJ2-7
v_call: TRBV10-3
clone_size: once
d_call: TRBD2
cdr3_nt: TGTGCCATCAGTGGTGGAGCGGGAGAGAAGAACGAGCAGTACTTC
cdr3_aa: CAISGGAGEKNEQYF

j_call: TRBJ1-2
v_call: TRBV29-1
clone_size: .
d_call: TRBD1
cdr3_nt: TGCAGCGCCGACCGGGACAGGGGGTATGGCTACACCTTC
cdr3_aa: CSADRDRGYGYTF

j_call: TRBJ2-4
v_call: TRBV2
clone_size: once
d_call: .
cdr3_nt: TGTGCCAGCAGTGAAGCCAGGGGTGGCATTCAGTACTTC
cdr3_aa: CASSEARGGIQYF

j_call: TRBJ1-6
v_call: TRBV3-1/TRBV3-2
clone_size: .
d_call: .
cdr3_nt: TGTGCCAGCAGCCCCCGAACCGCCGGTGATTCACCCCTCCACTTT
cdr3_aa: CASSPRTAGDSPLHF

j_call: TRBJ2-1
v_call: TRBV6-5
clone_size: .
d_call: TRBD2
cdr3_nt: TGTGCCAGCAGCGGGGGGTGGGATGAGCAGTTCTTC
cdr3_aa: CASSGGWDEQFF

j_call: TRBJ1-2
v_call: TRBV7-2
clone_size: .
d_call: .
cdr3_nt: TGTGCCAGCAGCTTAGATCGGAGTTTAACCTCTAGGGGCTACACCTTC
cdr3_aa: CASSLDRSLTSRGYTF

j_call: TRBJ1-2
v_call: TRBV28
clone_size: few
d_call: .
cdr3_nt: TGTGCCAGCAGGGACAGTAACTATGGCTACACCTTC
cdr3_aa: CASRDSNYGYTF

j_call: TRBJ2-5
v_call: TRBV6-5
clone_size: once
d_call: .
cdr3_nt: TGTGCCAGCTCGTCCGGCCAAGAGACCCAGTACTTC
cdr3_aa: CASSSGQETQYF

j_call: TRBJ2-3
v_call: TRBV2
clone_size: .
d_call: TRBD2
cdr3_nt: TGTGCCAGCAGTCCCCGACTAGCGGGGGATGGCACAGATACGCAGTATTTT
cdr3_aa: CASSPRLAGDGTDTQYF

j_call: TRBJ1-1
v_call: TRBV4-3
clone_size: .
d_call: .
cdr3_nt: TGCGCCAGCAGCCAAGCTGGTAGGATAGGGGCAGAAGCTTTCTTT
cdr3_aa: CASSQAGRIGAEAFF

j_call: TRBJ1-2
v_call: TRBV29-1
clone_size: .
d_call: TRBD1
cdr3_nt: TGCAGCGCCGGACAGGGGGGCTATGGCTACACCTTC
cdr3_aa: CSAGQGGYGYTF

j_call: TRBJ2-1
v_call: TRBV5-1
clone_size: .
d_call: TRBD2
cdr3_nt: TGCGCCAGCAGTAGCGGGAGAAGCTACAATGAGCAGTTCTTC
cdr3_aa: CASSSGRSYNEQFF

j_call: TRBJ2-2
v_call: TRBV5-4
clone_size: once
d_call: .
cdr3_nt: TGTGCCAGCAGCGATAGGACTCGAAACACCGGGGAGCTGTTTTTT
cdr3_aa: CASSDRTRNTGELFF

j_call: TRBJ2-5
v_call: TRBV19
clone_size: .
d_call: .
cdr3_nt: TGTGCCAGTAGTTTTGGAGTACAAGAGACCCAGTACTTC
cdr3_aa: CASSFGVQETQYF

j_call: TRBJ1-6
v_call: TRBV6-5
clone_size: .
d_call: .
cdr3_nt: TGTGCCAGCAGCCCCGGACAGTTGGATTCACCCCTCCACTTT
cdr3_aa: CASSPGQLDSPLHF

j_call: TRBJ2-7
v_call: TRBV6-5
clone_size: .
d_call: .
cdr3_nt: TGTGCCAGCAGTTACAGCGCTAGCAGCTTCTCCTACGAGCAGTACTTC
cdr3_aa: CASSYSASSFSYEQYF

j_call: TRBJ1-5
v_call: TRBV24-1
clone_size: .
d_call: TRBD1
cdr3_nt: TGTGCCACCAGTGATCCCACAGGGGATTCGAATAGCAATCAGCCCCAGCATTTT
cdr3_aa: CATSDPTGDSNSNQPQHF

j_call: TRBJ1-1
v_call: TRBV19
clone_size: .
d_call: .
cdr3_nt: TGTGCCAGTAGTCCCCGATCAGGGCTGGGCACTGAAGCTTTCTTT
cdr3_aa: CASSPRSGLGTEAFF

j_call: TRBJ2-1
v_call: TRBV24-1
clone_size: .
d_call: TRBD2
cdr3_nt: TGTGCCACCAGTGACGTAGCGGGGGGGGTTGAGCAGTTCTTC
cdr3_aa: CATSDVAGGVEQFF

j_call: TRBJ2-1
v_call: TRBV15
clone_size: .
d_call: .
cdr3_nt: TGTGCCACCAGCAGAGATGGTGCAGGGTCCTACAATGAGCAGTTCTTC
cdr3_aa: CATSRDGAGSYNEQFF

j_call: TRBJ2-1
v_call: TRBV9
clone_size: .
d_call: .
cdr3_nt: TGTGCCAGCAGCGTAGATTGGGTGGAAGGCGGACACTCCTACAATGAGCAGTTCTTC
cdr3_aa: CASSVDWVEGGHSYNEQFF

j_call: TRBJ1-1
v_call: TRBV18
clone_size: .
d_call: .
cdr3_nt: TGTGCCAGCTCACCCGCGGGGCTTGAAGCTTTCTTT
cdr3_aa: CASSPAGLEAFF

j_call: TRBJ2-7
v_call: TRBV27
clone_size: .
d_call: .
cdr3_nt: TGTGCCAGCAGTTTGAGGGGGGAGCAGTACTTC
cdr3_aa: CASSLRGEQYF

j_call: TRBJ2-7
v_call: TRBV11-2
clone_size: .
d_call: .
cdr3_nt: TGTGCCAGCAGCTTAGGGTTAGTAGTCTCCTACGAGCAGTACTTC
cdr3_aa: CASSLGLVVSYEQYF

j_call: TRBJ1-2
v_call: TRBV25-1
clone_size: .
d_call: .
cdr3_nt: TGTGCCAGCACCGACAGCAGCTCTAACTATGGCTACACCTTC
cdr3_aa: CASTDSSSNYGYTF

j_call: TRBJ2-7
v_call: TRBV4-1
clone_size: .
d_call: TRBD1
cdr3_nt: TGCGCCAGCAGCCAAGATTCAAGAGGGGGCAGACACGAGCAGTACTTC
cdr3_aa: CASSQDSRGGRHEQYF

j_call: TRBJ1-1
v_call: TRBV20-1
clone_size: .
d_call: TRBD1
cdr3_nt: TGCAGTGCCAGGACAGGGGGAGAAGCTTTCTTT
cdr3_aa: CSARTGGEAFF

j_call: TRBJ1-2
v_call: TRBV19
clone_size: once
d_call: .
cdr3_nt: TGTGCCAGTTACCCGGGACAAGGGGATGGCTACACCTTC
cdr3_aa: CASYPGQGDGYTF

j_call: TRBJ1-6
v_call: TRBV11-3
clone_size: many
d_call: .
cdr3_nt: TGTGCCAGCAGCTTAGCCAGGGATTCACCCCTCCACTTT
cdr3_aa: CASSLARDSPLHF

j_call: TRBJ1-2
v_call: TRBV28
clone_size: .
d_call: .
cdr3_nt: TGTGCCAGCAGTTTTCGGGGGTACTATGGCTACACCTTC
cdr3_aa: CASSFRGYYGYTF

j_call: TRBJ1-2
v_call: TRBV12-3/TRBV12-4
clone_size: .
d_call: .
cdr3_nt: TGTGCCAGCAGTTTGGGGGGGCGCGGCTACACCTTC
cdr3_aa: CASSLGGRGYTF

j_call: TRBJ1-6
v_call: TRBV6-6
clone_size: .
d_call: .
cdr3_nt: TGTGCCAGCAGTTACTCAGGGGTTTCCCTCCACTTT
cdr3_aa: CASSYSGVSLHF

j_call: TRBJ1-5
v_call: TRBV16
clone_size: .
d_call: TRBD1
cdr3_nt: TGTGCCAGCAGTCTGGACAGGGATCAGCCCCAGCATTTT
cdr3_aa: CASSLDRDQPQHF

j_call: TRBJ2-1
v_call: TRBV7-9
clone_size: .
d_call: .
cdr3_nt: TGTGCCAGCAGGCATGGGGCGAATGAGCAGTTCTTC
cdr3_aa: CASRHGANEQFF

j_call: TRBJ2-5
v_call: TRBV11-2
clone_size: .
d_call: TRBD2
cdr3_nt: TGTGCCAGCAGCTTCCGATGGGAGGGCGAGACCCAGTACTTC
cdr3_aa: CASSFRWEGETQYF

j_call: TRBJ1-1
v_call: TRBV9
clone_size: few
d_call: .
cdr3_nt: TGTGCCAGCAGCGCGGAACCAGGGGACACTGAAGCTTTCTTT
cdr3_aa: CASSAEPGDTEAFF

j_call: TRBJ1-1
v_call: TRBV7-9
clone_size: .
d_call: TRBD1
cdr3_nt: TGTGCCAGCAGCTTACAGGGGGCCGGGACTGAAGCTTTTTTT
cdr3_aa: CASSLQGAGTEAFF

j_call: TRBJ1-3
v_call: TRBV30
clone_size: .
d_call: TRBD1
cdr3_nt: TGTGCCTGGAGTACCGGACAGGGGGCGTTCGGAGGAAACACCATATATTTT
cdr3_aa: CAWSTGQGAFGGNTIYF

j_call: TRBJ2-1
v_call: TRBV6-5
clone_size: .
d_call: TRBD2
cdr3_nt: TGTGCCAGCAGTGACTCGGGGGGGCCCAATGAGCAGTTCTTC
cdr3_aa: CASSDSGGPNEQFF

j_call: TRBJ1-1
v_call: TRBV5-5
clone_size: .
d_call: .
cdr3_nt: TGTGCCAGCAGCTTGGTGCCTACCGGTGGCACTGAAGCTTTCTTT
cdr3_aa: CASSLVPTGGTEAFF

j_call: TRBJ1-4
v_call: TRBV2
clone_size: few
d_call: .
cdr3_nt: TGTGCCAGCAGTGTCCCTATTAGTAAGGGGCGTGATGAAAAACTGTTTTTT
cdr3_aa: CASSVPISKGRDEKLFF

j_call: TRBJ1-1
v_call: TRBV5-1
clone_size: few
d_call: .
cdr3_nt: TGCGCCAGCAGCTTGGGAGCGGACAGAAGGAACACTGAAGCTTTCTTT
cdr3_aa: CASSLGADRRNTEAFF

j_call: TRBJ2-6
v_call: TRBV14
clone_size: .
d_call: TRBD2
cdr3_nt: TGTGCCAGCAGCCAAGATCAGTTGGGACTAGCGGCCTCTGGGGCCAACGTCCTGACTTTC
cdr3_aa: CASSQDQLGLAASGANVLTF